This TCR beta chain was observed in a study of technical replicates of blood from a few donors (dated by TCRdb to the late 2010s). Receptor libraries were prepared by the immunoSEQ multiplex PCR assay. TCRdb took over this immuneACCESS table, retaining in-frame rearrangements with V and J assigned. Such tables are incomplete; in checked studies, under half of the missing clones stem from an unresolved V gene, and the remainder is unexplained. For this sample the table gives tens of thousands of clones, of which roughly 94% were detected only once. Jointly, the top ten make up under 0.4% of the sample. Comment on this clone: What antigen it recognizes has not been identified. Base quality data are lacking; no much larger clone is found one base away.

The germline V gene (reference sequence) supplies CDR1 SEHNR and CDR2 FQNEAQ. Reading from cysteine to phenylalanine, the CDR3 counts 14 amino acids. Here the CDR3 DNA is all that survives: 42 bases in frame from base 1. V is pared back by 5 bases and J by 5 bases, with 13 bases lying between the germline termini. The V gene is TRBV7-9 and the J gene is TRBJ1-5, with a tentative D gene TRBD1 over 5 matching bases. The clonotype comes from a human donor in good health. The specimen was T cells isolated from PBMCs. The CDR3 has the sequence CASSPRGADQPQHF. In nucleotides, the sequence is TGTGCCAGCAGCCCCCGCGGGGCAGATCAGCCCCAGCATTTT.